The rows below give T cell receptor beta chains drawn from one sample of a study of T cell responses to AZD1222 COVID-19 vaccine. TCRdb keeps only in-frame clones here, not all; method: immunoSEQ multiplex PCR. The repertoire holds 180,000 or so clones, with 70% to 90% as singletons. Sequencing used peripheral blood, obtained on day 0 of AZD1222 vaccination. All receptors derive from an adult in good health. Both conserved end residues are part of each CDR3. D genes are given only for firm matches. Some rows mark clone size as missing; the rest say once, few, many or name a class of expanded clone.

CDR3 DNA: TGTGCCAGCAGCTCTGCCCGACAGGGGGGTAATTCACCCCTCCACTTT; CDR3 protein: CASSSARQGGNSPLHF; J gene: TRBJ1-6; D gene: TRBD1; clone size: NA; V gene: TRBV5-4
CDR3 DNA: TGTGCCAGCAGCTTATCGCGAGACAGCTATGGCTACACCTTC; CDR3 protein: CASSLSRDSYGYTF; J gene: TRBJ1-2; D gene: NA; clone size: NA; V gene: TRBV7-2
CDR3 DNA: TGTGCCAGCGCAGAACAGGGGGGGGCCCCATCTTCCTACGAGCAGTACTTC; CDR3 protein: CASAEQGGAPSSYEQYF; J gene: TRBJ2-7; D gene: NA; clone size: NA; V gene: TRBV2
CDR3 DNA: TGTGCCAGCAGTTACTCGACCAATCCTGACAGGGGGGCTTGGGAGACCCAGTACTTC; CDR3 protein: CASSYSTNPDRGAWETQYF; J gene: TRBJ2-5; D gene: TRBD1; clone size: NA; V gene: TRBV6-2/TRBV6-3
CDR3 DNA: TGTGCCTGGAGCAGGGACAATGAGCAGTTCTTC; CDR3 protein: CAWSRDNEQFF; J gene: TRBJ2-1; D gene: NA; clone size: NA; V gene: TRBV30
CDR3 DNA: TGTGCCAGCAGTTCCGTGGCGGGGATTAGCACAGATACGCAGTATTTT; CDR3 protein: CASSSVAGISTDTQYF; J gene: TRBJ2-3; D gene: NA; clone size: NA; V gene: TRBV6-5
CDR3 DNA: TGCGCCAGCAGCTTGTTAATCGGGACAGGGGAAAAACTGTTTTTT; CDR3 protein: CASSLLIGTGEKLFF; J gene: TRBJ1-4; D gene: TRBD1; clone size: NA; V gene: TRBV5-1
CDR3 DNA: TGTGCCAGCAGCCCACGGACAGGGGGCCCAGAGACCCAGTACTTC; CDR3 protein: CASSPRTGGPETQYF; J gene: TRBJ2-5; D gene: TRBD1; clone size: NA; V gene: TRBV5-8
CDR3 DNA: TGCGCCAGCAGCGACCAAACAGGGGATTTAGGGGGTGAGCAGTTCTTC; CDR3 protein: CASSDQTGDLGGEQFF; J gene: TRBJ2-1; D gene: TRBD1; clone size: NA; V gene: TRBV5-1
CDR3 DNA: TGCGCCAGCACCCTCGGGACAGGGGGTACTGAAGCTTTCTTT; CDR3 protein: CASTLGTGGTEAFF; J gene: TRBJ1-1; D gene: TRBD1; clone size: once; V gene: TRBV5-1
CDR3 DNA: TGTGCCAGCAGTCTCCCCACAGACGATCAGCCCCAGCATTTT; CDR3 protein: CASSLPTDDQPQHF; J gene: TRBJ1-5; D gene: NA; clone size: NA; V gene: TRBV6-6
CDR3 DNA: TGTGCCAGTAGTATCGAACGGAATAGCAATCAGCCCCAGCATTTT; CDR3 protein: CASSIERNSNQPQHF; J gene: TRBJ1-5; D gene: NA; clone size: NA; V gene: TRBV19
CDR3 DNA: TGTGCCAGCAACCTACCCGGGACAGGCTCGAGAAACACCATATATTTT; CDR3 protein: CASNLPGTGSRNTIYF; J gene: TRBJ1-3; D gene: TRBD1; clone size: NA; V gene: TRBV28